A single TCR beta chain is shown here with its context. The sample belongs to a study of blood T cell repertoires in COVID-19. Overall study context: Sources were T cells, B-cell-depleted T cells, or PBMCs; the material itself was cDNA or gDNA.

The CDR3 consists of 17 residues. CDR1 is KGHSY and CDR2 is FQNENV in the germline V gene. After removal of 4 bases from V and 4 bases from J, the junction contained 6 bases not matched to a gene. Patients in Seattle were enrolled during active infection, then followed longitudinally. In the original workflow: Amplified reference gene primers provided the basis for estimating nucleated cell counts. Libraries were prepared by immunoSEQ multiplex PCR; TCRdb keeps only in-frame clonotypes and omits some of them. The DNA was the basis for D and trimming; V, J and clone size are from that table. The data show 95,000 to 150,000 clones, roughly four fifths seen once.

The TCR comes from a man aged 30 to 45 with COVID-19, enrolled during active disease. The sequencing input was peripheral blood. The V and J genes are TRBV16 and TRBJ2-3; 15 bases fit TRBD2. In DNA, the CDR3 is TGTGCCAGCAGCCCCGGACTAGCGGGAGGGCCCCCAGATACGCAGTATTTT. This gives the protein CASSPGLAGGPPDTQYF.